This T cell receptor beta chain is from a study of identifying expanded T cells in peripheral blood. The length of the CDR3 is 18 residues. The V segment lost 4 bases and the J segment 11 bases; nucleotides outside the gene matches: 22. In germline, CDR1 is MNHNS, CDR2 SASEGT. Profiled with immunoSEQ multiplex PCR; TCRdb holds only in-frame clones, not every one. This repertoire shows more than 75,000 clones, approximately 84% found once; its top ten account for about 5.6%. Sequencing was carried out using blood. This sequence was found in a person aged 18 to 75 in good health. V gene TRBV6-1 combines with J gene TRBJ1-1, with 10 bases aligning to TRBD1. The CDR3 DNA sequence: TGTGCCAGCAGTGGCAGGGGGGACAGGGGAAACCTCGTTCGGTCGGCTTTCTTT. Translating it yields CASSGRGDRGNLVRSAFF.